This T cell receptor (beta chain) was obtained from a study of cytomegalovirus exposure and HLA in healthy donors. To note about this clone: As yet, its antigen is unknown.

Germline lookup yields CDR1 MDHEN and CDR2 SYDVKM. The length of the CDR3 is 21 residues. V lost 5 bases, J lost 0 bases, and 22 bases stayed unmatched. Donors were ostensibly healthy at sampling, although undocumented immune exposures were probable. 13 Jbeta primers and 60 Vbeta primers were used for the PCR. Produced via immunoSEQ multiplex PCR; TCRdb's table is partial and in-frame only. The sample records some 150,000 clones, more than 75% being singletons. Findings and limits, study-wide: Among TCR beta chains, those listed as cytomegalovirus-associated numbered 164. The productive fraction for most TCR beta V segments was about 87% or about 30% in an earlier analysis.

The receptor's source is a woman under 30 in good health and CMV-seronegative. The sequenced sample was PBMCs. The chain carries TRBV28 and TRBJ1-5; 7 bases align to TRBD1. The chain's CDR3 is CASSHLLGPGQGDYSNQPQHF. The CDR3 nucleotides read TGTGCCAGCAGTCACTTATTGGGGCCGGGGCAGGGGGATTATAGCAATCAGCCCCAGCATTTT.